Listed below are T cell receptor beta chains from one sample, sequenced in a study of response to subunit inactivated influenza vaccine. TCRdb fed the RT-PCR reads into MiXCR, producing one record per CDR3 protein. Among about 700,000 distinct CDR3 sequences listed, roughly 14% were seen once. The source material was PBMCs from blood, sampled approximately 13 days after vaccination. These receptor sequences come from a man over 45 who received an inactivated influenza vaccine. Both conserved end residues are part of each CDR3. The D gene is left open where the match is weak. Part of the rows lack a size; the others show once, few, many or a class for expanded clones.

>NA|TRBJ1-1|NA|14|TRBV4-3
TGCGCCAGCAGCCAAGGACTGATGAACACTGAAGCTTTCTTT
CASSQGLMNTEAFF
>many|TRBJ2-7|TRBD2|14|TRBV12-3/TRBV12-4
TGTGCCAGTAGGACTAGCGGGGGCACCTACGAGCAGTACTTC
CASRTSGGTYEQYF
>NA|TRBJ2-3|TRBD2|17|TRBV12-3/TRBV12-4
TGTGCCAGCAGAGACGGACTAGCGGGGGCCCCCACAGATACGCAGTATTTT
CASRDGLAGAPTDTQYF
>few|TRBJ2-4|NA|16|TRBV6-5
TGTGCCAGCAGTTATGTGCAGGGGCTAGCCAAAAACATTCAGTACTTC
CASSYVQGLAKNIQYF
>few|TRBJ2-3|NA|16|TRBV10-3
TGTGCCATCAGTGAGTCGACAGGAAGAAGCACAGATACGCAGTATTTT
CAISESTGRSTDTQYF
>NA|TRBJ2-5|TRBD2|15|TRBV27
TGTGCCAGCAGCCAGGGACTAGCGTTTTTAGAGACCCAGTACTTC
CASSQGLAFLETQYF
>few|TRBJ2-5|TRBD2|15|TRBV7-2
TGTGCCAGCAGCCCCGGGGGGGTAGTCCAAGAGACCCAGTACTTC
CASSPGGVVQETQYF
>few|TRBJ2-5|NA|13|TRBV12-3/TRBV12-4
TGTGCCAGCAGGCTAGCAGTGGAGGAGACCCAGTACTTC
CASRLAVEETQYF
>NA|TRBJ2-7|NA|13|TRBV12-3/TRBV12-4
TGTGCCAGCAGTTCCCGTCCCCCCTACGAGCAGTACTTC
CASSSRPPYEQYF
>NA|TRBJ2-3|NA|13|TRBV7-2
TGTGCCAGCAGCTTAAGGTGGCGAGATACGCAGTATTTT
CASSLRWRDTQYF
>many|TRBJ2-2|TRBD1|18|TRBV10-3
TGTGCCATCAGTCCCACCTGGACAGGGAGTTCGAACACCGGGGAGCTGTTTTTT
CAISPTWTGSSNTGELFF
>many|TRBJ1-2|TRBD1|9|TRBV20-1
TGCAGTGCTAGAACGGGACAGACCTTC
CSARTGQTF
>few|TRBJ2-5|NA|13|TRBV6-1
TGTGCCAGCAGTGAAGGGACAATAGAGACCCAGTACTTC
CASSEGTIETQYF
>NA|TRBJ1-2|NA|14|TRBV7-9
TGTGCCAGCAGCTTAGGGCTCCCGCCGAATGGCTACACCTTC
CASSLGLPPNGYTF
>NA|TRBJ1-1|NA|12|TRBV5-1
TGCGCCAGCAGCAACAGGGTCACTGAAGCTTTCTTT
CASSNRVTEAFF
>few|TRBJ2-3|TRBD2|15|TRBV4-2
TGTGCCAGCAGCCCGACTAGCGCGGCCGGTGGTACGCAGTATTTT
CASSPTSAAGGTQYF
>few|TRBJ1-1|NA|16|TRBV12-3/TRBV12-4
TGTGCCAGCAGTTTACCCCGGGGGGTAGCTTACACTGAAGCTTTCTTT
CASSLPRGVAYTEAFF
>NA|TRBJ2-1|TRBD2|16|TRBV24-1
TGTGCCACCAGTGATTCCGCTAGCGGGAGATCAAATGAGCAGTTCTTC
CATSDSASGRSNEQFF
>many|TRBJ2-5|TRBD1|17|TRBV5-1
TGCGCCAGCAGCCCAGGGTACAGGGGGCGCCTGTTAGAGACCCAGTACTTC
CASSPGYRGRLLETQYF
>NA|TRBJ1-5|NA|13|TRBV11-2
TGTGCCAGCAGCTTAGTAGCCCATCAGCCCCAGCATTTT
CASSLVAHQPQHF
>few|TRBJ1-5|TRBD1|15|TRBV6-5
TGTGCCAGCAGTTACTCGAAACAGGGGGGTCAGCCCCAGCATTTT
CASSYSKQGGQPQHF
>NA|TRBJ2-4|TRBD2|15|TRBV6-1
TGTGCCAGCACCCCGGGAGGGCCGGGCAAAAACATTCAGTACTTC
CASTPGGPGKNIQYF
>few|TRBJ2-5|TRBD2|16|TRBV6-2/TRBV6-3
TGTGCCAGCAGTAGAGCCGGGACTAGCGGGAAAGAGACCCAGTACTTC
CASSRAGTSGKETQYF
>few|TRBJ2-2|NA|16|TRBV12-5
TGTGCTAGTGGTTTGGTACTCTCCCCTAACACCGGGGAGCTGTTTTTT
CASGLVLSPNTGELFF
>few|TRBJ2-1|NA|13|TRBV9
TGTGCCAGCAGCCAGGCGCTAGCTTATGAGCAGTTCTTC
CASSQALAYEQFF
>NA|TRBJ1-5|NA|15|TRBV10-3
TGTGCCACCAGGATGGACAGCAATAGCAATCAGCCCCAGCATTTT
CATRMDSNSNQPQHF
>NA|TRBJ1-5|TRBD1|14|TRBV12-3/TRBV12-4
TGTGCCAGCAGGCAGGGGGGCAGGGGGCAGCCCCAGCATTTT
CASRQGGRGQPQHF
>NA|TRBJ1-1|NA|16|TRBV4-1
TGCGCCAGCAGCCCAAGATGGCTTGGGGGAACAGGTGAAGCTTTCTTT
CASSPRWLGGTGEAFF
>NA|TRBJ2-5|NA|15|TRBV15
TGTGCCACCAGCAGGCATTTAAGTGGCCAAGAGACCCAGTACTTC
CATSRHLSGQETQYF
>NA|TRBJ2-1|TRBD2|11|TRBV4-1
TGCGCCAGCAGCCAGGGACTAGAGCGGTTCTTC
CASSQGLERFF
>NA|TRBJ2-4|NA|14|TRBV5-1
TGCGCCAGCAGCTTTTCGGCAGGGAAGAACATTCAGTACTTC
CASSFSAGKNIQYF
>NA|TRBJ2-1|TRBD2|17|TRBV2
TGTGCCAGCAGCGAGTGGCAGATAGCGGGATATAACAATGAGCAGTTCTTC
CASSEWQIAGYNNEQFF
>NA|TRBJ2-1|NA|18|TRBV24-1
TGTGCCACCAGTGATTTCTCCTCATTCGGCAGAGCCTACAATGAGCAGTTCTTC
CATSDFSSFGRAYNEQFF
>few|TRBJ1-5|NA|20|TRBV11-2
TGTGCCAGCAGCTTACGTCCGGGTGGAGGAAGGGCCTATAGCAATCAGCCCCAGCATTTT
CASSLRPGGGRAYSNQPQHF
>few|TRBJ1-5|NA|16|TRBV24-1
TGTGCCACCAGTGATCCTTCCATGGGGTTACATCAGCCCCAGCATTTT
CATSDPSMGLHQPQHF
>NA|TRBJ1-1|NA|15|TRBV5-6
TGTGCCAGCAGCTTGGGAGGGCATATGAACACTGAAGCTTTCTTT
CASSLGGHMNTEAFF
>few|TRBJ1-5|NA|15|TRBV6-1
TGTGCCAGCAGAGCCGGAAGGCATAGCAATCAGCCCCAGCATTTT
CASRAGRHSNQPQHF
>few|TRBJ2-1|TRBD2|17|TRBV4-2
TGTGCCAGCAGCCAAGTGGTACTAGCGGGGGGGCGAAATGAGCAGTTCTTC
CASSQVVLAGGRNEQFF
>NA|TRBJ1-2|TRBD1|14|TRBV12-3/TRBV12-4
TGTGCCAGCAGTTCGACAGGGTTTGCCTATGGCTACACCTTC
CASSSTGFAYGYTF
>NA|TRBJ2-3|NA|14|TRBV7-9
TGTGCCAGCAGCTTAGTATCGCACAGAGATACGCAGTATTTT
CASSLVSHRDTQYF
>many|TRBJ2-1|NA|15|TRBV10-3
TGTGCCATCAGAGGCTCGAGCGTCTTCGGTGATGAGCAGTTCTTC
CAIRGSSVFGDEQFF
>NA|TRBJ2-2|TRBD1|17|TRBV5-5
TGTGCCAGCAGCTTGGGGCCGGGACAGGGGGGTTCCGGGGAGCTGTTTTTT
CASSLGPGQGGSGELFF
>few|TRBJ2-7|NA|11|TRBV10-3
TGTGCCATCAGTGACCCAGGGGAGCAGTACTTC
CAISDPGEQYF
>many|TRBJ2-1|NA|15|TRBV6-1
TGTGCCAGCAGTGTCAATCCGGGTAGTTACAATGAGCAGTTCTTC
CASSVNPGSYNEQFF
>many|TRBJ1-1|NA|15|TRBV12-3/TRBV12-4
TGTGCCAGCAGTTTTTTTCTGACGGCTGGCACTGAAGCTTTCTTT
CASSFFLTAGTEAFF
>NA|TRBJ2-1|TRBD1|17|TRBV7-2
TGTGCCAGCAGCTTAAACGGGGACAGACGCTCCTACAATGAGCAGTTCTTC
CASSLNGDRRSYNEQFF
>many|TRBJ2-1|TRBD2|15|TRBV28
TGTGCCAGCAACTTCGGGACTAGCGGAGGGGATGAGCAGTTCTTC
CASNFGTSGGDEQFF
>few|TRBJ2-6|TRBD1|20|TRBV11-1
TGTGCCAGCAGCGACACCGGATCATGGGACAGGGGGTCTGGGGCCAACGTCCTGACTTTC
CASSDTGSWDRGSGANVLTF
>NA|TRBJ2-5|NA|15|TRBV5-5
TGTGCCAGCACCTCCGCCGCGTTCTACCAAGAGACCCAGTACTTC
CASTSAAFYQETQYF
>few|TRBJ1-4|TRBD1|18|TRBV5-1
TGCGCCAGCAGCGCCTTACCGGGACAGGGGGTCGGGGGTGAAAAACTGTTTTTT
CASSALPGQGVGGEKLFF
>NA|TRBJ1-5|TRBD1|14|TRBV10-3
TGTGCCATCAGTGGGGACAGGGACAATCAGCCCCAGCATTTT
CAISGDRDNQPQHF
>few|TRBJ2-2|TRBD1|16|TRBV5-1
TGCGCCAGCAGCGCCACCAGACAGGGTGATGCCGGGGAGCTGTTTTTT
CASSATRQGDAGELFF
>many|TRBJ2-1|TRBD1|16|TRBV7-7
TGTGCCAGCAGCTTAGGGGGGGGGACAGGGTACAATGAGCAGTTCTTC
CASSLGGGTGYNEQFF
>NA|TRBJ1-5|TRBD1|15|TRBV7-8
TGTGCCAGCAGCTTTCTCCCGACAGGGGTTCAGCCCCAGCATTTT
CASSFLPTGVQPQHF